This TCR beta chain is drawn from a study of blood T cell repertoires in COVID-19. Study information: T cells, B-cell-depleted T cells, or PBMCs supplied cDNA or gDNA.

Study processing details: Amplification from reference gene primers served as the basis for estimated nucleated cell counts. Profiling relied on immunoSEQ multiplex PCR, and the TCRdb table lists in-frame clones only, not all of them. V and J calls and clone size are copied from that table; D and trimming were computed from the DNA. Of a few hundred thousand clones in the sample, 70% to 90% were seen once. The CDR3 totals 13 residues. V lost 4 bases and J 5 bases, leaving 11 bases between the germline ends. The germline CDR1 and CDR2 sequences are LNHDA and SQIVND (reference sequence). The specimen was peripheral blood. The rearrangement uses TRBV19 and TRBJ1-1; no clear D. The sequence was obtained from a man aged 50-60 years with active or convalescent COVID-19. The CDR3 reads CASSRSSRTEAFF. The CDR3 nucleotides read TGTGCCAGTAGTAGGTCGAGCCGGACTGAAGCTTTCTTT.